This T cell receptor beta chain was recorded in a study of T cells in localized non-small cell lung cancer. Whole-study findings and limits: Adjacent uninvolved lung had the highest clonality, suggesting focused antigen responses. There were a median about 53 of the top 100 tumor clones appearing in adjacent lung.

Germline-derived CDR1 and CDR2 are SGHRS and YFSETQ. V was cut by 0 bases and J by 2 bases, with 9 bases left in between. The CDR3 is 15 amino acids. This clone was recorded once. What it binds is unknown. Produced via immunoSEQ multiplex PCR; TCRdb's table is partial and in-frame only. Seen here are around 64,000 clones, about 90% observed once, and the top ten hold approximately 22%. The sequencing used peripheral blood, collected before any cancer treatment. V gene TRBV5-1 combines with J gene TRBJ2-1; perhaps TRBD2 as D (6 bases). The TCR originated in a man aged 40 to 70 with stage I squamous cell lung carcinoma. The CDR3 DNA follows: TGCGCCAGCAGCTTGGGCGGGGTGGCCTACAATGAGCAGTTCTTC. It codes for CASSLGGVAYNEQFF.